The sequence of this T cell receptor beta chain was determined in a study of blood T cells in healthy people across ages. As concerns this clonotype: The target antigen is unknown.

Study conclusions and caveats: Researchers judged that diversity estimates from one million T cells fell short of true values.

A second PCR of 7 to 11 cycles used a sample-barcoded 5' primer and a J-beta primer mix. TCRdb ran MiXCR on the 5' RACE reads and lists one entry per CDR3 protein. The profile shows roughly 1,000,000 distinct CDR3 sequences, about 23% of them singletons. With V trimmed by 6 bases and J by 0 bases, 4 bases remained unmatched. The germline CDR1 and CDR2 sequences are DFQATT and SNEGSKA (reference sequence). The CDR3 sequence is 15 residues long. This sample was also put to use in a study of T cells of mothers and their children.

Specimen: blood. This chain joins TRBV20-1 and TRBJ2-2; 10 positions match TRBD2. The source is a girl aged 2 to 9 in good health. Here the CDR3 reads CSATSGVANTGELFF. CDR3 in DNA: TGCAGTGCCACTAGCGGGGTCGCGAACACCGGGGAGCTGTTTTTT.